This is a list of T cell receptor beta chains from one sample in a study of cytomegalovirus exposure and HLA in healthy donors. Here immunoSEQ multiplex PCR was the method, and the copy in TCRdb shows in-frame clones only, minus some. This listing includes around 75,000 clones. The sequenced material came from PBMCs. Receptor source: a boy between 5 and 17 years old in good health and CMV-seronegative. The conserved cysteine and the conserved F or W are not part of the CDR3 here.

j_call: TRBJ2-3; v_call: TRBV2; cdr3_aa: ASEAPSTDTQY
j_call: TRBJ2-1; v_call: TRBV4-3; cdr3_aa: ASSQDLNGGEQF
j_call: TRBJ1-3; v_call: TRBV29-1; cdr3_aa: SVLTSGNTIY
j_call: TRBJ2-7; v_call: TRBV7-9; cdr3_aa: AIALGTGVVEQY
j_call: TRBJ2-1; v_call: TRBV6-5; cdr3_aa: ASSPSLAGYNEQF
j_call: TRBJ2-1; v_call: TRBV6-4; cdr3_aa: ASSDSAGGDNEQF
j_call: TRBJ1-2; v_call: TRBV29-1; cdr3_aa: SVVEGSAGYT
j_call: TRBJ1-1; v_call: TRBV25-1; cdr3_aa: ASSEYGGVSDTEAF
j_call: TRBJ2-1; v_call: TRBV11-2; cdr3_aa: ASKGLAGGVNEQF
j_call: TRBJ2-5; v_call: TRBV30; cdr3_aa: AGSGTGLAGGAQY
j_call: TRBJ1-1; v_call: TRBV29-1; cdr3_aa: SVSPTGFKDTEAF
j_call: TRBJ1-6; v_call: TRBV25-1; cdr3_aa: ASTGRDNSPLH
j_call: TRBJ2-7; v_call: TRBV30; cdr3_aa: AWCFSGGPYEQY
j_call: TRBJ1-1; v_call: TRBV15; cdr3_aa: ATSGGQAGGTEAF
j_call: TRBJ2-2; v_call: TRBV2; cdr3_aa: ASSEGQGDTGELF
j_call: TRBJ1-6; v_call: TRBV30; cdr3_aa: AWSPDRGPNSPLH
j_call: TRBJ2-2; v_call: TRBV7-9; cdr3_aa: ASSLVGSTGELF
j_call: TRBJ1-5; v_call: TRBV6-6; cdr3_aa: ASSLTGGGSNQPQH
j_call: TRBJ2-3; v_call: TRBV6-5; cdr3_aa: ASTKDSTDTQY
j_call: TRBJ2-5; v_call: TRBV9; cdr3_aa: ASSYGTEKLQETQY
j_call: TRBJ2-7; v_call: TRBV19; cdr3_aa: ASSHGTGGVNEQY
j_call: TRBJ2-1; v_call: TRBV29-1; cdr3_aa: SVASSSYNEQF
j_call: TRBJ1-2; v_call: TRBV15; cdr3_aa: ATSRRTGVINYGYT
j_call: TRBJ2-5; v_call: TRBV4-1; cdr3_aa: ASSQERDYEETQY
j_call: TRBJ1-1; v_call: TRBV12-5; cdr3_aa: ASGSGQGATEAF
j_call: TRBJ1-4; v_call: TRBV27; cdr3_aa: ASRTSWREGEKLF
j_call: TRBJ1-1; v_call: TRBV19; cdr3_aa: ASSLLINGAEMNTEAF
j_call: TRBJ2-1; v_call: TRBV4-1; cdr3_aa: ASSARSGKADNEQF
j_call: TRBJ1-1; v_call: TRBV9; cdr3_aa: ASSVVGGGDTEAF
j_call: TRBJ2-7; v_call: TRBV18; cdr3_aa: ASSPGLAGYAEQY
j_call: TRBJ2-5; v_call: TRBV6-1; cdr3_aa: ASSEVIIRKDQY
j_call: TRBJ2-7; v_call: TRBV5-6; cdr3_aa: ASRPGGYSAYEQY
j_call: TRBJ1-1; v_call: TRBV5-1; cdr3_aa: ASSSGVMNTEAF